This T cell receptor beta chain was identified in a study of vaccination and CD4 T cells after COVID-19. Findings and limits, study-wide: Median reactive clonotypes, those recognizing SARS-CoV-2, rose from approximately 23 to 38, not significantly.

Comment on this clonotype: Antigen unknown.

Trimming pared 2 bases from V and 4 bases from J, leaving 8 bases between. The CDR3 loop spans 13 amino acids. CDR1 and CDR2 (germline): KGHSH, LQKENI. Regarding treatment: roughly 11-day PBMC culture with coronavirus spike peptide pools or control peptides (ViraFEST assay). At the Johns Hopkins FTIC core, DNA taken from cultured CD4+ T cells was sequenced by way of the Oncomine TCR Beta short-read assay. TCRdb recomputed calls from the PCR reads with MiXCR, one row per CDR3 protein. Of approximately 13,000 distinct CDR3 sequences listed, about 65% are singletons. The J gene is TRBJ1-1, the V gene TRBV18; D remains unclear. This sequence originates from a human donor who had recovered from COVID-19. What was sequenced was CD4+ T cells from blood, cultured in vitro. DNA of the CDR3: TGTGCCAGCTCACCAGACGCTGGCACTGAAGCTTTCTTT. Translation: CASSPDAGTEAFF.